These T cell receptor beta chains were read from a single sample in a study of siplizumab effects on memory and regulatory T cells. Assay: immunoSEQ multiplex PCR; the TCRdb copy retains only in-frame clones and omits some. The top ten clones hold about 27% of a sample with tens of thousands of clones, roughly nine tenths of them seen once. The sequencing sample was made of CD8+ T cells sorted from blood. These receptors were collected from a human donor in good health. The CDR3 runs from the conserved cysteine through the conserved F or W. The order of the fields is CDR3 protein, clone size, V gene, J gene. Size is stated for part of the rows, as once, few or many counts, or as a class when the clone is expanded.

CDR3aa: CASSLEPGYEQYF
abundance: -
v_gene: TRBV5-1
j_gene: TRBJ2-7

CDR3aa: CAGSETRQGTDTQYF
abundance: -
v_gene: TRBV2
j_gene: TRBJ2-3

CDR3aa: CASSVEYEREGPPLHGEQFF
abundance: once
v_gene: TRBV9
j_gene: TRBJ2-1

CDR3aa: CASLRDTENIQYF
abundance: once
v_gene: TRBV7-9
j_gene: TRBJ2-4

CDR3aa: CASSLEGANFGNTIYF
abundance: once
v_gene: TRBV5-1
j_gene: TRBJ1-3

CDR3aa: CASTRQDLGTEAFF
abundance: -
v_gene: TRBV19
j_gene: TRBJ1-1

CDR3aa: CASSEGSSGARETQYF
abundance: -
v_gene: TRBV10-2
j_gene: TRBJ2-5

CDR3aa: CASSLEVVGDEQYF
abundance: -
v_gene: TRBV5-1
j_gene: -

CDR3aa: CASSSQNIPTGPASGGTNEQFF
abundance: -
v_gene: TRBV21-1
j_gene: TRBJ2-1

CDR3aa: CASSYQGHHYEQYF
abundance: -
v_gene: TRBV27
j_gene: TRBJ2-7

CDR3aa: CASSPPWGAEQYF
abundance: few
v_gene: TRBV7-9
j_gene: TRBJ2-7

CDR3aa: CASSLGDFYGYTF
abundance: -
v_gene: TRBV7-2
j_gene: TRBJ1-2

CDR3aa: CATSNRGTDTQYF
abundance: -
v_gene: TRBV15
j_gene: TRBJ2-3

CDR3aa: CASSAGGYNNEQFF
abundance: -
v_gene: TRBV7-9
j_gene: TRBJ2-1

CDR3aa: CASSFTGSNQPQHF
abundance: -
v_gene: TRBV9
j_gene: TRBJ1-5

CDR3aa: CASSLEAGGLYNEQFF
abundance: -
v_gene: TRBV5-4
j_gene: TRBJ2-1

CDR3aa: CASSQAIGTGELFF
abundance: -
v_gene: TRBV4-2
j_gene: TRBJ2-2

CDR3aa: CASLGLAGSYEQYF
abundance: few
v_gene: TRBV6-6
j_gene: TRBJ2-7

CDR3aa: CASSSPEIARHEQYF
abundance: -
v_gene: TRBV13
j_gene: TRBJ2-7

CDR3aa: CASSLEDRGVRSYEQYF
abundance: -
v_gene: TRBV11-3
j_gene: TRBJ2-7

CDR3aa: CASSVGGLNTGELFF
abundance: -
v_gene: TRBV9
j_gene: TRBJ2-2

CDR3aa: CASSRGLTMNTEAFF
abundance: -
v_gene: TRBV19
j_gene: TRBJ1-1

CDR3aa: CASGGLAGDEQFF
abundance: once
v_gene: TRBV19
j_gene: TRBJ2-1

CDR3aa: CASSQEGSGSGVNEQFF
abundance: -
v_gene: TRBV4-2
j_gene: TRBJ2-1

CDR3aa: CASSLRGLDTMSSTDTQYF
abundance: -
v_gene: TRBV13
j_gene: TRBJ2-3

CDR3aa: CASSFPDRKAFF
abundance: -
v_gene: TRBV19
j_gene: TRBJ1-1

CDR3aa: CASRGIRETQYF
abundance: -
v_gene: TRBV2
j_gene: TRBJ2-5

CDR3aa: CASSQLHRDRSSYEQYF
abundance: -
v_gene: TRBV19
j_gene: TRBJ2-7

CDR3aa: CASAFLHPYLELFF
abundance: once
v_gene: TRBV27
j_gene: TRBJ2-2

CDR3aa: CASSLSLAELYNEQFF
abundance: -
v_gene: TRBV4-1
j_gene: TRBJ2-1

CDR3aa: CASSVRPGPSYEQYF
abundance: once
v_gene: TRBV4-1
j_gene: TRBJ2-7

CDR3aa: CASSPLTGAYEQYF
abundance: -
v_gene: TRBV5-1
j_gene: TRBJ2-7

CDR3aa: CASSLVGGASTDTQYF
abundance: -
v_gene: TRBV11-2
j_gene: TRBJ2-3

CDR3aa: CASSYSNAGDHEQYF
abundance: -
v_gene: TRBV6-6
j_gene: TRBJ2-7

CDR3aa: CASRPGLAGRTDTQYF
abundance: -
v_gene: TRBV2
j_gene: TRBJ2-3

CDR3aa: CASSSGLLTGELFF
abundance: -
v_gene: TRBV7-9
j_gene: TRBJ2-2

CDR3aa: CASSFLAGSTDTQYF
abundance: -
v_gene: TRBV27
j_gene: TRBJ2-3

CDR3aa: CASSPGPYEQYF
abundance: -
v_gene: TRBV9
j_gene: TRBJ2-7

CDR3aa: CASSEASGRKGEQFF
abundance: -
v_gene: TRBV25-1
j_gene: TRBJ2-1

CDR3aa: CASSLGTGIYEQYF
abundance: -
v_gene: TRBV14
j_gene: TRBJ2-7

CDR3aa: CASSPDRVTANTGELFF
abundance: -
v_gene: TRBV18
j_gene: TRBJ2-2

CDR3aa: CASSGPPNYEQYF
abundance: -
v_gene: TRBV2
j_gene: TRBJ2-7

CDR3aa: CASSTEPTVATNEKLFF
abundance: -
v_gene: TRBV7-6
j_gene: TRBJ1-4

CDR3aa: CASSIFAETYEQYF
abundance: -
v_gene: TRBV19
j_gene: TRBJ2-7

CDR3aa: CASSESAGGPETQYF
abundance: -
v_gene: TRBV25-1
j_gene: TRBJ2-5

CDR3aa: CATSSGTSGGFYNEQFF
abundance: -
v_gene: TRBV15
j_gene: TRBJ2-1

CDR3aa: CASSLFTSGQETQYF
abundance: -
v_gene: TRBV11-2
j_gene: TRBJ2-5

CDR3aa: CASSRPQELSTDTQYF
abundance: -
v_gene: TRBV5-1
j_gene: TRBJ2-3

CDR3aa: CASSSLTRTGAQETQYF
abundance: -
v_gene: TRBV27
j_gene: TRBJ2-5

CDR3aa: CASSHRVGGSGGLFLTDTQYF
abundance: -
v_gene: TRBV4-1
j_gene: TRBJ2-3

CDR3aa: CASSPWDREGEQYF
abundance: -
v_gene: TRBV9
j_gene: TRBJ2-7

CDR3aa: CASSEGQGFEKLFF
abundance: -
v_gene: TRBV7-7
j_gene: TRBJ1-4

CDR3aa: CASSLATDMGTEAFF
abundance: -
v_gene: TRBV5-1
j_gene: TRBJ1-1